A single sample gave rise to the 17 T cell receptor beta chains below, sequenced in a study of shared clonotypes between healthy human individuals. Clones were read by immunoSEQ multiplex PCR, and TCRdb kept only the in-frame ones, dropping some. The data show 2,500,000 or so clones, 80% to 95% seen once. The sample consisted of naive CD4+ T cells from PBMCs. Subset in this sample: CD45RA+ positively selected. These receptors were obtained from a man in his late teens or twenties in good health. Some clones in this sample may be carry-over from other donors' samples.

The V call is TRBV7-9, the J call TRBJ1-3; possibly TRBD1 for D (5 bases). Trimming pared 7 bases from V and 3 bases from J, leaving 16 bases between. Germline CDR1 reads SEHNR; CDR2 reads FQNEAQ (reference sequence). The CDR3 has 15 amino acids. CDR3 region: CASTLGAGSGNTIYF. The CDR3 DNA is TGTGCCAGCACCCTTGGGGCAGGGAGTGGAAACACCATATATTTT.

The chain couples TRBV7-9 to TRBJ1-1; D gene unclear. CDR1 is SEHNR and CDR2 is FQNEAQ in the germline V gene (reference sequence). The germline V and J ends were trimmed by 5 bases and 1 base, with 8 bases remaining between them. This CDR3 is built from 13 residues. The CDR3 coding sequence is TGTGCCAGCAGCCAGAGTGCGAACACTGAAGCTTTCTTT. It is translated as CASSQSANTEAFF.

V is TRBV25-1 and J is TRBJ1-1; D is ambiguous. V shed 6 bases and J shed 6 bases, with 17 bases lying between them. Looked up from germline, CDR1 is MGHDK and CDR2 is SYGVNS. The CDR3 loop spans 14 amino acids. CDR3 coding DNA: TGTGCCAGCAGGCCCTGGACTGCAGGCGCTGAAGCTTTCTTT. It yields the protein CASRPWTAGAEAFF.

V gene TRBV5-4 combines with J gene TRBJ1-4; D gene unclear. Trimming removed 5 bases from V and 3 bases from J, with 11 bases in between. The CDR3 has 14 amino acids. CDR1 SGHNT and CDR2 YYREEE come from the germline V gene (reference sequence). In nucleotides, the CDR3 is TGTGCCAGCAGGAAAGAAGGAGCTAATGAAAAACTGTTTTTT. Translating gives CASRKEGANEKLFF.

The chain recombines TRBV12-5 with TRBJ2-7; 14 nucleotides align to TRBD2. V lost 5 bases and J lost 2; bases outside the gene matches: 5. The germline CDR1 and CDR2 sequences are LGHNT and FRNRAP. The CDR3 is 16 residues long. CDR3 protein: CASGIGLAGGTYEQYF. The CDR3 region has the DNA TGTGCTAGTGGTATAGGACTAGCGGGAGGTACCTACGAGCAGTACTTC.

The rearrangement uses TRBV27 and TRBJ2-3, with 11 bases lining up with TRBD1. Per the germline V gene, CDR1 is MNHEY and CDR2 is SMNVEV (reference sequence). J gave up 2 bases and V 5 bases, and 9 bases lay outside the gene matches. CDR3 size: 17 residues. In DNA form, the CDR3 reads TGTGCCAGCAGTCCCGGGCCCGGACAGGGGGCCACAGATACGCAGTATTTT. Residues: CASSPGPGQGATDTQYF.

The chain joins TRBV5-6 to TRBJ1-1; D uncertain. Germline V lookup: CDR1 SGHDT, CDR2 YYEEEE. The V and J ends lost 3 bases and 8 bases respectively, with 17 bases between them. This CDR3 has 14 residues. CDR3 coding DNA: TGTGCCAGCAGCTACCGGGAGGCTGTAGCGGAAGCTTTCTTT. Amino acid sequence: CASSYREAVAEAFF.

The chain combines TRBV2 with TRBJ2-1, with 7 nucleotides matching TRBD2. The ends lost 6 bases at V and 9 bases at J; junction bases unmatched: 14. Looked up from germline, CDR1 is SNHLY and CDR2 is FYNNEI. The CDR3 is 15 residues long. The CDR3 nucleotides are TGTGCCAGCAGCCCTCCGGGACTACCTACAAGTGAGCAGTTCTTC. Protein product: CASSPPGLPTSEQFF.

The CDR3 DNA is TGTGCCAGCAGCTGGTCGGGGGGTAACTATGGCTACACCTTC. It is translated as CASSWSGGNYGYTF. This chain connects TRBV7-9 to TRBJ1-2; possible D gene TRBD1, 5 bases. Between the trimmed V and J ends, which lost 4 bases and 1 base, there was a span of 10 bases. Looked up from germline, CDR1 is SEHNR and CDR2 is FQNEAQ (reference sequence). This CDR3 is 14 amino acids long.

The chain carries TRBV28 and TRBJ1-1; D remains ambiguous. CDR1 is MDHEN and CDR2 is SYDVKM in the germline V gene. The CDR3 sequence is 12 residues long. Trimming removed 5 bases from V and 1 base from J, with 5 bases in between. The CDR3 reads CASSASNTEAFF. The CDR3 bases are TGTGCCAGCAGTGCATCGAACACTGAAGCTTTCTTT.

The chain carries TRBV19 and TRBJ2-3; 7 bases fit TRBD2. V trimming: 3 bases; J trimming: 5 bases; junction bases outside the gene matches: 11. Germline values: CDR1 LNHDA, CDR2 SQIVND (reference sequence). CDR3 length equals 16 residues. This CDR3 reads CASSIVSGISRDTQYF. Written as DNA, the CDR3 is TGTGCCAGTAGTATTGTAAGCGGGATTTCGCGAGATACGCAGTATTTT.

CDR3 sequence: CASSEFSLGTGRAHAEAFF. The CDR3 DNA sequence: TGTGCCAGCAGTGAATTTAGTCTCGGTACAGGGAGGGCACACGCTGAAGCTTTCTTT. The V gene is TRBV6-1, the J gene TRBJ1-1, with a possible D match to TRBD1 (6 bases). Trimming took off 2 bases at V and 6 bases at J, with 28 bases between the two ends. This CDR3 comprises 19 residues. Germline CDR1 and CDR2: MNHNS and SASEGT.

DNA of the CDR3: TGTGCCAGCAGCCCCACCCCCGGGACCTACTATGGCTACACCTTC. Translation gives CASSPTPGTYYGYTF. The chain couples TRBV28 to TRBJ1-2, with D maybe TRBD1 (5 bases). CDR1 and CDR2 (germline): MDHEN, SYDVKM. The CDR3 spans 15 residues. V gave up 6 bases and J gave up 3 bases, with 17 bases separating them.

V and J are TRBV5-4 and TRBJ2-2; 9 nucleotides align to TRBD2. Germline loops: CDR1 SGHNT, CDR2 YYREEE (reference sequence). The J segment lost 6 bases and the V segment lost 2 bases, leaving 8 bases of the junction unmatched. This CDR3 has 16 residues. The CDR3 loop reads CASSFAGGRASGELFF. Written as DNA, the CDR3 is TGTGCCAGCAGCTTTGCGGGCGGGAGGGCGTCCGGGGAGCTGTTTTTT.

The chain employs TRBV7-9 and TRBJ2-3, with D maybe TRBD2 (6 bases). This CDR3 contains 15 residues. Trimming took 5 bases from V and 5 from J, leaving 17 bases between them. Germline-derived CDR1 and CDR2 are SEHNR and FQNEAQ (reference sequence). The CDR3 loop reads CASSTRTPRGDTQYF. The CDR3 DNA reads as TGTGCCAGCAGCACCCGGACACCGCGGGGAGATACGCAGTATTTT.

A note on this clone: The sample holds other DNA sequences that translate to the same CDR3. The V call is TRBV10-1, the J call TRBJ1-2, with 8 bases fitting TRBD1. The CDR3 has 13 residues. With 2 bases clipped from V and 4 bases from J, the junction kept 0 bases outside the gene matches. Germline V CDR1 and CDR2: WNHNN, SYGVQD (reference sequence). CDR3 coding DNA: TGCGCCAGCAGTGAGACAGGGGGCTATGGCTACACCTTC. Translating it yields CASSETGGYGYTF.

The chain is built from TRBV27 and TRBJ2-7; the D is unclear. The germline V gene encodes CDR1 MNHEY and CDR2 SMNVEV (reference sequence). The germline V and J ends were trimmed by 7 bases and 4 bases, with 8 bases remaining between them. This CDR3 is built from 11 residues. The CDR3 bases are TGTGCCAGCACCGGGCGTTACGAGCAGTACTTC. Its translation is CASTGRYEQYF.